Presented here are 23 T cell receptor beta chains from one specimen sequenced in a study of blood T cell repertoires in COVID-19. TCRdb's copy holds only in-frame clones and misses some; the assay was immunoSEQ multiplex PCR. The top ten hold around 1.5% of the sample, which has 110,000 to 150,000 clones, approximately 83% seen once. Sequencing was done on a sample of peripheral blood. The source is a human donor in a cohort sampled during active COVID-19.

The rearrangement joins TRBV14 to TRBJ1-1; D call uncertain. Germline lookup yields CDR1 SGHDN and CDR2 FVKESK. V was clipped by 3 bases and J by 1 base, with 3 bases between them. This CDR3 is built from 12 residues. CDR3: CASSHRNTEAFF. For the CDR3, the DNA is TGTGCCAGCAGCCACCGGAACACTGAAGCTTTCTTT.

CDR3 sequence reads: CASSLTSGRTQPQYF. CDR3 sequence (DNA): TGTGCCAGCAGCCTGACTAGCGGGAGGACTCAGCCGCAGTATTTT. The gene calls are TRBV5-8 and TRBJ2-3; TRBD2 aligns across 13 bases. The ends lost 4 bases at V and 10 bases at J; junction bases unmatched: 9. The CDR3 is made up of 15 amino acids. Germline V lookup: CDR1 SGHTS, CDR2 YDEGEE.

This chain links TRBV4-2 with TRBJ1-2; no firm D call. Trimming took off 2 bases at V and 1 base at J, with 14 bases between the two ends. CDR1 is LGHNA, CDR2 YNFKEQ, per germline. The CDR3 totals 16 residues. The CDR3 region is CASSQRGVDVNYGYTF. The CDR3 DNA reads TGTGCCAGCAGCCAAAGAGGAGTCGATGTTAACTATGGCTACACCTTC.

This chain joins TRBV30 and TRBJ2-7; TRBD2 matches 7 bases. V gave up 1 base and J gave up 3 bases; unmatched junction bases: 9. The length of the CDR3 is 15 residues. Germline V gene sequence: CDR1 GTSNPN, CDR2 SVGIG (reference sequence). The CDR3 here is CAWSGAGGRFYEQYF. For the CDR3, the DNA is TGTGCCTGGAGTGGGGCGGGCGGGAGATTCTACGAGCAGTACTTC.

The rearrangement joins TRBV2 to TRBJ1-2; TRBD1 might be the D (6 bases). The CDR3 extends over 14 amino acids. The germline CDR1 and CDR2 sequences are SNHLY and FYNNEI. Trimming shortened V by 7 bases and J by 4 bases, and 16 bases separated the two germline ends. The CDR3 DNA reads as TGTGCCAGCACTTCAGGGGTCCGATTCTATGGCTACACCTTC. It encodes CASTSGVRFYGYTF.

The rearrangement uses TRBV3-1 (or the pseudogene TRBV3-2) and TRBJ2-4, with 9 bases fitting TRBD2. V trimming: 0 bases; J trimming: 15 bases; junction bases outside the gene matches: 6. The CDR3 loop spans 13 amino acids. CDR1 LGHDT and CDR2 YNNKEL come from the germline V gene (reference sequence). CDR3 in DNA: TGTGCCAGCAGCCAAGATACTGCGGGAGGGCGGTACTTC. It encodes CASSQDTAGGRYF.

This chain connects TRBV5-6 to TRBJ2-7; possibly TRBD1 for D (6 bases). Germline CDR1 reads SGHDT; CDR2 reads YYEEEE. Trimming removed 4 bases at V and 3 bases at J, with 17 bases between. The CDR3 extends over 15 amino acids. The CDR3 reads CASSPPRTVVYEQYF. The CDR3 DNA sequence: TGTGCCAGCAGCCCTCCAAGGACAGTTGTCTACGAGCAGTACTTC.

This clone was seen once. V gene TRBV7-2 combines with J gene TRBJ2-3, with 10 nucleotides matching TRBD2. The germline V gene has CDR1 SGHTA and CDR2 FQGNSA. V dropped 0 bases and J dropped 0; count of bases not matched to a gene: 0. The CDR3 covers 16 residues. CDR3 DNA sequence: TGTGCCAGCAGCTTAGCGACTAGCGGGAGCACAGATACGCAGTATTTT. The encoded protein is CASSLATSGSTDTQYF.

This clone showed up just a few times. The rearrangement joins TRBV29-1 to TRBJ2-5, with 11 nucleotides matching TRBD2. The CDR3 is 15 amino acids. Germline-derived CDR1 and CDR2 are SQVTM and ANQGSEA. The trim removed 6 bases at V and 1 base at J, leaving 7 bases unmatched. CDR3 nucleotides: TGCAGCGTCCAAGGGACTAGCGGAGCCCAAGAGACCCAGTACTTC. It specifies CSVQGTSGAQETQYF.

The rearrangement joins TRBV5-1 to TRBJ2-3; D call uncertain. Germline loops: CDR1 SGHRS, CDR2 YFSETQ. The CDR3 totals 11 residues. Trimming left V 4 bases short and J 5 bases short, with 5 bases between. The CDR3 sequence: CASSLEDTQYF. The CDR3 region has the DNA TGCGCCAGCAGCCTAGAAGATACGCAGTATTTT.

The chain recombines TRBV7-8 with TRBJ1-2; TRBD1 matches 8 bases. The CDR3 is 13 amino acids. Germline V gives CDR1 SGHVS, CDR2 FQNEAQ. V shed 5 bases and J 3 bases; nucleotides not matched to a gene: 2. CDR3 protein: CASSAGQDYGYTF. The CDR3 DNA reads as TGTGCCAGCAGCGCGGGACAGGACTATGGCTACACCTTC.

This chain connects TRBV4-1 to TRBJ1-2; D unclear. Germline values: CDR1 MGHRA, CDR2 YSYEKL. This CDR3 has 13 amino acids. V lost 0 bases and J 8 bases, leaving 10 bases between the germline ends. In DNA, the CDR3 is TGCGCCAGCAGCCAAGAGACTCGGCTCGGCTACACCTTC. Protein: CASSQETRLGYTF.

The table lists this clone with a count of one. The chain links TRBV5-1 to TRBJ1-2; no definite D call. Germline CDR1 SGHRS, CDR2 YFSETQ. The CDR3 has 14 amino acids. V was clipped by 0 bases and J by 8 bases, with 14 bases between them. The CDR3 protein is CASSLGRDNRGYTF. The CDR3 DNA follows: TGCGCCAGCAGCTTGGGACGAGACAATAGGGGCTACACCTTC. Based on the CDR3 plus reference TRBV5-1 and TRBJ1-2, the full variable domain is KAGVTQTPRYLIKTRGQQVTLSCSPISGHRSVSWYQQTPGQGLQFLFEYFSETQRNKGNFPGRFSGRQFSNSRSEMNVSTLELGDSALYLCASSLGRDNRGYTFGSGTRLTVV.

The chain carries TRBV5-1 and TRBJ1-1; possible D gene TRBD1, 5 bases. Trimming removed 3 bases from V and 4 bases from J, with 16 bases in between. CDR1 and CDR2 from the germline V gene are SGHRS and YFSETQ. The length of the CDR3 is 15 residues. The CDR3 DNA reads TGCGCCAGCAGCTCTCGACCTAGGGGTGGCACTGAAGCTTTCTTT. Translation gives CASSSRPRGGTEAFF.

The V and J genes are TRBV6-2 or TRBV6-3 and TRBJ2-1; maybe TRBD2 (5 bases). In germline, CDR1 is MNHEY, CDR2 SVGEGT. With 1 base removed from V and 3 bases from J, the gap between germline ends came to 7 bases. The CDR3 is 14 amino acids. CDR3 sequence: CASSYYGNYNEQFF. The DNA of the CDR3 is TGTGCCAGCAGTTACTACGGGAACTACAATGAGCAGTTCTTC.

The genes are TRBV7-6 and TRBJ2-1; tentatively, D is TRBD2 (6 bases). Germline assignment: CDR1 SGHVS and CDR2 FNYEAQ. Trimming pared 5 bases from V and 8 bases from J, leaving 13 bases between. The CDR3 sequence is 13 residues long. CDR3 amino acids: CASSPPGTDEQFF. The CDR3 DNA reads TGTGCCAGCAGCCCCCCGGGGACTGATGAGCAGTTCTTC.

The chain carries TRBV10-3 and TRBJ1-1, with D perhaps matching TRBD1 (5 bases). Between the trimmed V and J ends, which lost 0 bases and 8 bases, there was a span of 13 bases. Germline V gene sequence: CDR1 ENHRY, CDR2 SYGVKD. This CDR3 is 14 amino acids long. The CDR3: CAISESEGSEEAFF. The CDR3 DNA is TGTGCCATCAGTGAGTCGGAGGGGAGTGAGGAAGCTTTCTTT.

The sample holds a few counts of this clone. The chain recombines TRBV7-8 with TRBJ2-2, with 11 nucleotides matching TRBD2. V was clipped by 0 bases and J by 4 bases; unmatched bases: 10. The length of the CDR3 is 19 residues. Germline V lookup: CDR1 SGHVS, CDR2 FQNEAQ. CDR3 nucleotide sequence: TGTGCCAGCAGCTTAGCGGTGATAGCGGGAGGGCCAGGCACCGGGGAGCTGTTTTTT. As protein: CASSLAVIAGGPGTGELFF. The full variable domain, with the rest looked up from reference TRBV7-8 and TRBJ2-2, is GAGVSQSPRYKVAKRGQDVALRCDPISGHVSLFWYQQALGQGPEFLTYFQNEAQLDKSGLPSDRFFAERPEGSVSTLKIQRTQQEDSAVYLCASSLAVIAGGPGTGELFFGEGSRLTVL.

The chain's CDR3 is CASSFPGQGIYEQYF. The CDR3 DNA sequence: TGTGCCAGCAGTTTTCCGGGACAGGGTATCTACGAGCAGTACTTC. This chain joins TRBV6-6 and TRBJ2-7, with 9 bases matching TRBD1. Germline CDR1 reads MNHNY; CDR2 reads SVGAGI (reference sequence). The ends lost 4 bases at V and 3 bases at J; junction bases unmatched: 7. The CDR3 contains 15 residues.

The V call is TRBV6-5, the J call TRBJ2-1, with TRBD2 matching 11 bases. The CDR3 has 14 residues. After removal of 11 bases from V and 8 bases from J, the junction contained 11 bases not matched to a gene. CDR1 is MNHEY, CDR2 SVGAGI, per germline. CDR3 residues: CACHLSGRADEQFF. The DNA for the CDR3 is TGTGCCTGCCATCTTAGCGGGAGGGCCGATGAGCAGTTCTTC.

This chain uses TRBV19 with TRBJ1-1, with D perhaps TRBD1 (5 bases). Germline V gene lookup returns CDR1 LNHDA and CDR2 SQIVND (reference sequence). V was trimmed by 4 bases and J by 0 bases, leaving 6 bases between them. CDR3 length equals 13 residues. CDR3 coding DNA: TGTGCCAGTAGTACGACAGTGAACACTGAAGCTTTCTTT. Translating it yields CASSTTVNTEAFF.

The chain uses TRBV19 and TRBJ1-5; a weak D match, TRBD1 (5 bases). The CDR3 is made up of 16 amino acids. V dropped 6 bases and J dropped 5 bases, with 20 bases sitting between them. Germline V gives CDR1 LNHDA, CDR2 SQIVND (reference sequence). CDR3 nucleotides: TGTGCCAGTAGCCCTGGCAGGACACCACTTTATCAGCCCCAGCATTTT. It translates to CASSPGRTPLYQPQHF. Drawing the rest from reference TRBV19 and TRBJ1-5, the complete variable domain is DGGITQSPKYLFRKEGQNVTLSCEQNLNHDAMYWYRQDPGQGLRLIYYSQIVNDFQKGDIAEGYSVSREKKESFPLTVTSAQKNPTAFYLCASSPGRTPLYQPQHFGDGTRLSIL.

This clone was detected a few times. The chain has TRBV18 and TRBJ2-2; 14 nucleotides align to TRBD2. Germline V gene lookup returns CDR1 KGHSH and CDR2 LQKENI. V dropped 3 bases and J dropped 4; count of bases not matched to a gene: 7. The CDR3 length is 18 residues. The CDR3 DNA reads as TGTGCCAGCTCACCCCCGGGACTAGCGGGAGTGGGCACCGGGGAGCTGTTTTTT. Amino acids: CASSPPGLAGVGTGELFF.